In its sample, the clone carrying this T cell receptor (beta chain) was seen many times. Its antigen is undetermined. This sample was taken from a study of human T cells and chemical hapten exposure. The wider study: 2% DPC applied to a 2 cm by 2 cm arm area sensitized donors.

The library tagged each cDNA molecule with unique molecular identifiers. TCRdb passed the RACE reads through MiXCR, listing each CDR3 protein once. The sample has roughly 45,000 distinct CDR3 sequences; around 9.3% are singletons. CDR1 is MNHEY and CDR2 is SVGAGI in the germline V gene. V gave up 4 bases and J gave up 1 base, with 10 bases separating them. The CDR3 length is 14 residues. The time point here: patch test 1, 2 weeks after DPC sensitization. Treatment reported: therapeutic diphenylcyclopropenone sensitization with weekly scalp DPC. Study results and limitations: Because they had alopecia, donors may respond immunologically unlike healthy people. Among TCRs, those above 1 in 1000 frequency were unaffected by DPC sensitization.

The source is a woman in her forties or fifties with alopecia areata. Some clones in this sample may be carry-over from other donors' samples. The source was whole blood, collected in connection with sensitization to the hapten diphenylcyclopropenone (DPC). The chain uses TRBV6-5 and TRBJ1-1; D possibly corresponds to TRBD1 (5 bases). CDR3 protein: CASSFGRANTEAFF. Here the CDR3 DNA reads TGTGCCAGCAGTTTTGGCAGGGCGAACACTGAAGCTTTCTTT.